This is a list of T cell receptor beta chains from one sample in a study of T cells expressing NK-cell markers. TCRdb re-called the 5' RACE reads, yielding one record per CDR3 amino acid sequence without DNA. The sample holds approximately 420,000 distinct CDR3 sequences. Sequenced material: blood T cells: a sorted CD56 or NKG2C T cell subset, CD4+ or CD8+ T cells, or bulk PBMC T cells (not recorded which). The receptors stem from a woman aged 50 to 60 in good health. The CDR3 runs from the conserved cysteine through the conserved F or W.

j_call | v_call | cdr3_aa
TRBJ2-3 | TRBV5-1 | CASSFTGTTSHLTDTQYF
TRBJ1-3 | TRBV10-3 | CATGVDAGNTIYF
TRBJ1-1 | TRBV12-3/TRBV12-4 | CASSSTGTGNTEAFF
TRBJ2-1 | TRBV11-2 | CASSFGTSGRKSYNEQFF
TRBJ1-3 | TRBV12-3/TRBV12-4 | CASSRTAGNTIYF
TRBJ2-7 | TRBV3-1 | CASSQDGRIYEQYF
TRBJ1-5 | TRBV20-1 | CSAKTGTGQPQHF
TRBJ1-6 | TRBV20-1 | CSAAGGVLSPLHF
TRBJ1-1 | TRBV6-5 | CASSYGGRRAFF
TRBJ1-1 | TRBV5-1 | CASSLEVGGNTEAFF
TRBJ2-1 | TRBV20-1 | CSARGTGDNEQFF
TRBJ1-2 | TRBV10-2 | CASTPDRGNGYTF
TRBJ2-1 | TRBV6-6 | CASRPGGTYNEQFF
TRBJ1-1 | TRBV7-6 | CACYSDTEAFF
TRBJ1-5 | TRBV7-2 | CASSLANGGNQPQHF
TRBJ1-5 | TRBV4-2 | CASSQVSSGNQPQHF
TRBJ2-7 | TRBV3-1 | CASRRADSYEQYF
TRBJ2-7 | TRBV10-3 | CAIRRPGGLSYEQYF
TRBJ2-3 | TRBV12-3/TRBV12-4 | CASSKYGLTDTQYF
TRBJ2-1 | TRBV4-1 | CASSQDPKQGFRFDEQFF
TRBJ2-5 | TRBV12-3/TRBV12-4 | CASSLAFTGLEETQYF
TRBJ2-2 | TRBV29-1 | CSVDPSTNTGELFF